This T cell receptor beta chain was captured in a study of early T cells in non-severe SARS-CoV-2 infection. CDR1 and CDR2 (germline): MNHEY, SVGAGI. This CDR3 region has 15 residues. Trimming cost V 2 bases and J 2 bases; bases outside gene matches: 5. Individual cDNA molecules received unique molecular identifiers. In TCRdb, the 5' RACE reads were re-called with MiXCR into one record per CDR3 protein. The table records tens of thousands of distinct CDR3 sequences, 11% to 15% of them present only once. Study results and limitations: Database matching using VDJdb favored anti-spike CD8 responses, with private and CD4 specificities left missing.

Comments on this clonotype: Its specificity is unknown.

This receptor was taken from an adult who was a healthcare worker with PCR-confirmed SARS-CoV-2 infection or an uninfected control (not recorded which). The gene calls are TRBV6-5 and TRBJ2-7; 8 bases map to TRBD2. The sample taken for sequencing was whole blood. The DNA of the CDR3 is TGTGCCAGCAGTTACGTAGCGGGGAGTCCCTACGAGCAGTACTTC. Its protein is CASSYVAGSPYEQYF.